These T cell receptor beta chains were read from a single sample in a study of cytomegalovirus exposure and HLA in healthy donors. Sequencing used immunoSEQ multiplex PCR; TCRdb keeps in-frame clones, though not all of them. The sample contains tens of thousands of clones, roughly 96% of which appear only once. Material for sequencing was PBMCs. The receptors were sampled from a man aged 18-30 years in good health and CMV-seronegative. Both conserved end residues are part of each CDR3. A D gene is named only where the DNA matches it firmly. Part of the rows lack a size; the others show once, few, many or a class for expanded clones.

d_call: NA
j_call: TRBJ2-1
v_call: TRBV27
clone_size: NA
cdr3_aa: CASSFRRDSNNEQFF
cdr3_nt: TGTGCCAGCAGTTTTCGCCGGGACTCCAACAATGAGCAGTTCTTC

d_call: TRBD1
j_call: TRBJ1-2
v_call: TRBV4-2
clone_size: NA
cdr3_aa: CASSQEGTDYGYTF
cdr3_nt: TGTGCCAGCAGCCAAGAGGGGACAGACTATGGCTACACCTTC

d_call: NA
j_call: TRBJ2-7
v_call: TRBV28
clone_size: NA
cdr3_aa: CASRPTGYEQYF
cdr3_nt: TGTGCCAGCAGACCGACAGGCTACGAGCAGTACTTC

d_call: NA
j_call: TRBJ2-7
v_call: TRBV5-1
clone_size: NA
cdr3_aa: CASSVDTDYEQYF
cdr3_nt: TGCGCCAGCAGCGTGGACACCGACTACGAGCAGTACTTC

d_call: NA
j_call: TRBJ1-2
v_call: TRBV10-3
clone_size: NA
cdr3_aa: CAISDRGSGYGYTF
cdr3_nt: TGTGCCATCAGTGACCGGGGTAGTGGGTATGGCTACACCTTC

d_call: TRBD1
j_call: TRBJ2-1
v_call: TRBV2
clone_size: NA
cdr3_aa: CASMRTGSYNEQFF
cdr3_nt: TGTGCCAGCATGCGGACAGGGTCCTACAATGAGCAGTTCTTC

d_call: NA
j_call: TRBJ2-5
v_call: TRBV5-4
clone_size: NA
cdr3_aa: CASSRGQGGQETQYF
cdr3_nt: TGTGCCAGCAGTCGAGGACAGGGAGGGCAAGAGACCCAGTACTTC

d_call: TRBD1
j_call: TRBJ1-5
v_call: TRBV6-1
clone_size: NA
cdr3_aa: CASSSTGNNQPQHF
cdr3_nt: TGTGCCAGCAGTTCGACAGGGAACAATCAGCCCCAGCATTTT

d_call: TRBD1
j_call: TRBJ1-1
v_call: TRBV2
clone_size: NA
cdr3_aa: CASREQGTTEAFF
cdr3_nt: TGTGCCAGCAGGGAACAGGGGACCACTGAAGCTTTCTTT

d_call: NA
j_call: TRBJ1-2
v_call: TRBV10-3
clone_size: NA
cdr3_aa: CAISSTGTQDGYTF
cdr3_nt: TGTGCCATCAGTTCGACCGGGACACAAGATGGCTACACCTTC

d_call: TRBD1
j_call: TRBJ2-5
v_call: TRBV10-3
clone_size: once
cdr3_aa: CAISEGGQGSGTQYF
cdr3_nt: TGTGCCATCAGTGAGGGGGGACAGGGGTCAGGGACCCAGTACTTC

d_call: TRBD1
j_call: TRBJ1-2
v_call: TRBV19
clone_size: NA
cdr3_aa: CASSTTGGSNGYTF
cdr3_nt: TGTGCCAGTAGTACCACAGGGGGCTCGAATGGCTACACCTTC

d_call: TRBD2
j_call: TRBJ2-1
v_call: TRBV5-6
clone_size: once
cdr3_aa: CASSLDRLAPYNEQFF
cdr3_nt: TGTGCCAGCAGCTTGGACCGACTAGCACCCTACAATGAGCAGTTCTTC